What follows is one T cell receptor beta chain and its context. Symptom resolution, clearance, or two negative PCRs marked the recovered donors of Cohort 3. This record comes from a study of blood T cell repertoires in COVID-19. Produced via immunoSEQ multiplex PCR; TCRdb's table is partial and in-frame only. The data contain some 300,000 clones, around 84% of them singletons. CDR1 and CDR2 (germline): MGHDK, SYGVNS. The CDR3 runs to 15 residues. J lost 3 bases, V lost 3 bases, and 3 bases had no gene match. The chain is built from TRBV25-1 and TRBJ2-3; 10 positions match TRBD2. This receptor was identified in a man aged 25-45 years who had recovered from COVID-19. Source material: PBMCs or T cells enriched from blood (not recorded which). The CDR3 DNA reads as TGTGCCAGCAGTGAGACTAGCGGGCATACAGATACGCAGTATTTT. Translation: CASSETSGHTDTQYF.